These T cell receptor beta chains were read from a single sample in a study of T cells after yellow fever vaccination. A single record per CDR3 protein comes from TCRdb applying MiXCR to the 5' RACE reads. This sample has some 340,000 distinct CDR3 sequences, with roughly 4.3% found just once. The sample in question was PBMCs, obtained 5 days after the yellow fever booster vaccination. These receptors were taken from a man younger than 35 who received the YFV17D yellow fever vaccine. CDR3s include the opening cysteine and the closing phenylalanine or tryptophan. D genes are given only for firm matches. The listing skips clone size in some rows; elsewhere it reads once, few, many or a size class.

abundance	j_gene	d_gene	v_gene	CDR3aa	CDR3nt
many	TRBJ2-1	TRBD2	TRBV29-1	CSVVTSGYNEQFF	TGCAGCGTTGTGACTAGCGGCTACAATGAGCAGTTCTTC
many	TRBJ2-4	TRBD1	TRBV28	CASSLQYRGVTKNIQYF	TGTGCCAGCAGTTTGCAATACAGGGGAGTAACCAAAAACATTCAGTACTTC
-	TRBJ2-4	TRBD1	TRBV11-2	CASTRLQGFKNIQYF	TGTGCCAGCACCCGCCTACAGGGGTTTAAAAACATTCAGTACTTC
many	TRBJ2-7	TRBD1	TRBV25-1	CASRQGSEYEQYF	TGTGCCAGCAGACAGGGGTCGGAATACGAGCAGTACTTC
-	TRBJ2-5	-	TRBV19	CASSIDSGWGREIKETQYF	TGTGCCAGTAGTATAGACTCGGGTTGGGGTAGGGAGATAAAAGAGACCCAGTACTTC
-	TRBJ1-2	-	TRBV4-2	CASSQAGDLGGYTF	TGTGCCAGCAGCCAAGCGGGGGACCTGGGGGGCTACACCTTC
-	TRBJ2-3	TRBD1	TRBV20-1	CSASKTGDTDTQYF	TGCAGTGCTAGCAAAACAGGGGACACAGATACGCAGTATTTT
many	TRBJ2-2	-	TRBV5-1	CASSLEGGDSPGTGELFF	TGCGCCAGCAGCTTGGAGGGCGGGGACAGCCCGGGAACCGGGGAGCTGTTTTTT
-	TRBJ1-1	-	TRBV19	CASSIGGRPPEAFF	TGTGCCAGTAGTATAGGGGGACGGCCCCCTGAAGCTTTCTTT
few	TRBJ2-3	TRBD2	TRBV12-3/TRBV12-4	CASSSRTSGARTDTQYF	TGTGCCAGCAGTTCACGGACTAGCGGGGCTCGCACAGATACGCAGTATTTT
few	TRBJ2-5	-	TRBV12-3/TRBV12-4	CASRAGTAGETQYF	TGTGCCAGCAGAGCCGGGACCGCGGGGGAGACCCAGTACTTC
many	TRBJ1-5	-	TRBV7-2	CASSFSGQNNQPQHF	TGTGCCAGCAGCTTTTCGGGACAAAACAATCAGCCCCAGCATTTT
few	TRBJ2-3	-	TRBV25-1	CATSGAGTDTQYF	TGTGCCACATCAGGGGCTGGCACAGATACGCAGTATTTT
many	TRBJ1-6	-	TRBV5-1	CASSPPEGNSPLHF	TGCGCCAGCAGCCCTCCGGAGGGTAATTCACCCCTCCACTTT
-	TRBJ2-5	-	TRBV7-2	CASSGYLGGRETQYF	TGTGCCAGCAGCGGATATCTTGGGGGCCGAGAGACCCAGTACTTC
many	TRBJ2-6	TRBD1	TRBV6-4	CASSDSGGAGANVLTF	TGTGCCAGCAGTGACTCAGGGGGCGCTGGGGCCAACGTCCTGACTTTC
many	TRBJ2-5	-	TRBV18	CASSPPNGGSEGTQYF	TGTGCCAGCTCACCACCGAACGGGGGATCCGAGGGGACCCAGTACTTC
many	TRBJ2-5	-	TRBV7-6	CASSGSSGGSQYF	TGTGCCAGCAGCGGATCGTCCGGTGGGAGCCAGTACTTC
-	TRBJ2-5	TRBD1	TRBV4-3	CASSARQGARPETQYF	TGCGCCAGCAGCGCGAGACAGGGGGCGCGCCCAGAGACCCAGTACTTC
few	TRBJ2-3	-	TRBV7-9	CASSLDISTDTQYF	TGTGCCAGCAGCTTAGATATCAGCACAGATACGCAGTATTTT
-	TRBJ1-4	TRBD1	TRBV6-6	CASSSPDRAGEKLFF	TGTGCCAGCAGCTCACCCGACAGGGCCGGTGAAAAACTGTTTTTT
-	TRBJ1-3	-	TRBV5-1	CASSTGNGQGSGNTIYF	TGCGCCAGCAGCACGGGGAACGGCCAGGGGTCTGGAAACACCATATATTTT
-	TRBJ2-2	-	TRBV19	CASSLGPGQNTGELFF	TGTGCCAGTTCCTTGGGTCCGGGACAGAACACCGGGGAGCTGTTTTTT
-	TRBJ1-5	-	TRBV20-1	CSAREYSNQPQHF	TGCAGTGCTAGGGAATATAGCAATCAGCCCCAGCATTTT
-	TRBJ1-4	-	TRBV7-9	CASSLEGGSEKLFF	TGTGCCAGCAGCTTAGAGGGGGGATCGGAAAAACTGTTTTTT
many	TRBJ2-7	-	TRBV18	CASSPGHTYEQYF	TGTGCCAGCTCACCGGGACATACCTACGAGCAGTACTTC
few	TRBJ2-5	-	TRBV11-2	CASSLGPTSQETQYF	TGTGCCAGCAGCTTGGGACCAACGTCCCAAGAGACCCAGTACTTC
few	TRBJ1-4	-	TRBV9	CASSVVPGPNEKLFF	TGTGCCAGCAGCGTCGTACCGGGACCTAATGAAAAACTGTTTTTT